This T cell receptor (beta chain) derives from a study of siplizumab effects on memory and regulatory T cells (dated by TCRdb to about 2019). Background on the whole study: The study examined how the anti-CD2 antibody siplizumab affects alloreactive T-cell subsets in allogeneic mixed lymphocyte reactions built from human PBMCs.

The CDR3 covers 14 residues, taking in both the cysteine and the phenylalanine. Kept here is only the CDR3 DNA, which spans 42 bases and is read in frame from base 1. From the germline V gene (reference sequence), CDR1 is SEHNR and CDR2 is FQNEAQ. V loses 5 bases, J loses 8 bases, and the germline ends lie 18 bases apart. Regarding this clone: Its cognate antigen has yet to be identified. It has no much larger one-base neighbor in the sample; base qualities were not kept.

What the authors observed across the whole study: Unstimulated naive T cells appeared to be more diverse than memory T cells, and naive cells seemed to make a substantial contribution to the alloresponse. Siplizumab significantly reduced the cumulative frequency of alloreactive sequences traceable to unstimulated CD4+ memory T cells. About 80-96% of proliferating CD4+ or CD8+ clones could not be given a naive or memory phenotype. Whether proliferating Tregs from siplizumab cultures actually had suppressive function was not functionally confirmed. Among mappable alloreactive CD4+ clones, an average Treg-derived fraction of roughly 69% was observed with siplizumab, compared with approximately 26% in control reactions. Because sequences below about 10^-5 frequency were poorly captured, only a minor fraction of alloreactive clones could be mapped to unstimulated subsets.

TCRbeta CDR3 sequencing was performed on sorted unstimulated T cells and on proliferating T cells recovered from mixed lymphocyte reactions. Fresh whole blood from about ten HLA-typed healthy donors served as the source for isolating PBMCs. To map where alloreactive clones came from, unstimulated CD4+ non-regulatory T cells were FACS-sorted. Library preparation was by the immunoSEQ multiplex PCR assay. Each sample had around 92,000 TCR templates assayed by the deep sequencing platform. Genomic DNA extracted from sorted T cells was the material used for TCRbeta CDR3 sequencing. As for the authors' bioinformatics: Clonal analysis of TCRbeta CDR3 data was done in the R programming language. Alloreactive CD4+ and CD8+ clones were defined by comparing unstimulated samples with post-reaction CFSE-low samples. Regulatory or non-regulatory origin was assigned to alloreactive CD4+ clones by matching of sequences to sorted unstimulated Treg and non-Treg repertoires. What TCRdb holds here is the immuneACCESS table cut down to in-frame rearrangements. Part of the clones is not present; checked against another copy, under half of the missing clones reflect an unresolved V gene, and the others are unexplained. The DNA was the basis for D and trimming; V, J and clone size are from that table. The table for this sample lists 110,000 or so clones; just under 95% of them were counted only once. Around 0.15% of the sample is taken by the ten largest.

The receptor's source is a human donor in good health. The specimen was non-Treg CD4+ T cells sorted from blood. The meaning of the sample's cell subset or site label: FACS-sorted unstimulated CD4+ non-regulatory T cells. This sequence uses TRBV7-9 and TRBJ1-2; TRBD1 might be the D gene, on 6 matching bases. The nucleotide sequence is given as TGTGCCAGCAGCCCGAGACAGGCACTGGAGGGCTACACCTTC. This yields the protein CASSPRQALEGYTF.